These 5 T cell receptor beta chains were all obtained from the same sample, sequenced in a study of naive and memory T cell subsets. The SP2 primer and nested alpha and beta constant region primers amplified ligated cDNA in four rounds. TCRdb re-called the UMI-ligation and nested PCR reads with MiXCR, one entry per CDR3 protein. The sample yields around 24,000 distinct CDR3 sequences, around 5.3% seen once. TCR cDNA received a 3' ligated oligonucleotide that carried a UMI. The specimen sequenced was blood. The receptors stem from an adult in good health.

Many counts were recorded for this clonotype. V is TRBV14 and J is TRBJ1-4, with 8 positions matching TRBD1. CDR1 and CDR2 (germline): SGHDN, FVKESK. J gave up 2 bases and V 4 bases, and 3 bases lay outside the gene matches. The length of the CDR3 is 15 residues. The CDR3 sequence: CASSPRTGTNEKLFF. CDR3 sequence (DNA): TGTGCCAGCAGCCCGAGGACAGGGACTAATGAAAAACTGTTTTTT.

This clonotype is labeled as medium-sized. The rearrangement uses TRBV7-8 and TRBJ1-5, with D unresolved. This CDR3 is 16 amino acids long. Germline CDR1 SGHVS, CDR2 FQNEAQ. Trimming removed 5 bases at V and 2 bases at J, with 16 bases between. The CDR3: CASSARTQRRNQPQHF. CDR3 DNA sequence: TGTGCCAGCAGCGCCCGGACTCAGCGCCGCAATCAGCCCCAGCATTTT.

This clonotype was observed at least ten times. The CDR3 reads CASSVDTGRDTEAFF. CDR3 sequence (DNA): TGTGCCAGCAGCGTAGATACAGGGAGGGACACTGAAGCTTTCTTT. The J gene is TRBJ1-1, the V gene TRBV9, with a possible D match to TRBD1 (6 bases). The CDR3 consists of 15 residues. The V gene's germline CDR1 is SGDLS and CDR2 YYNGEE. Trimming pared 0 bases from V and 3 bases from J, leaving 12 bases between.

This clonotype has only a few counts. The V gene is TRBV20-1, the J gene TRBJ2-1, with 7 nucleotides matching TRBD1. CDR3 length equals 15 residues. Germline values: CDR1 DFQATT, CDR2 SNEGSKA (reference sequence). J was trimmed by 5 bases and V by 4 bases; bases with no gene match: 11. The CDR3 nucleotides read TGCAGTGCTATTACCCAGGGGGTATGGGACAATGAGCAGTTCTTC. Protein product: CSAITQGVWDNEQFF.

This clonotype was counted many times. The V and J genes are TRBV29-1 and TRBJ2-1; 9 nucleotides agree with TRBD1. V was pared by 6 bases and J by 8 bases, with 14 bases of the junction left unmatched. The CDR3 runs 15 residues. Germline CDR1 reads SQVTM; CDR2 reads ANQGSEA. The CDR3 DNA sequence: TGCAGCGTATCAACCGGGACAGGGTCAATGTATGAGCAGTTCTTC. The encoded protein is CSVSTGTGSMYEQFF.